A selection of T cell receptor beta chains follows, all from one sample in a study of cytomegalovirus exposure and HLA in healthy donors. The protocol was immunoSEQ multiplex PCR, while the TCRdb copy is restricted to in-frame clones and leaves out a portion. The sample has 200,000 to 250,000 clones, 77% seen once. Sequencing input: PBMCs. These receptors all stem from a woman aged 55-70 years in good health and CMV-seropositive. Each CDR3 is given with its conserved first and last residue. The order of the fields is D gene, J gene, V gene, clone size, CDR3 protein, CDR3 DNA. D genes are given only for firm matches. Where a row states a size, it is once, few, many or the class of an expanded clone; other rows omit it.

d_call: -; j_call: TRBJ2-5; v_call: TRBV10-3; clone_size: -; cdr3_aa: CAISVRDQETQYF; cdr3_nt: TGTGCCATCAGCGTGCGGGACCAAGAGACCCAGTACTTC
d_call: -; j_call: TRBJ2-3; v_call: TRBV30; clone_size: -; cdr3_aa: CAWSGGVGDTQYF; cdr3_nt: TGTGCCTGGAGTGGGGGAGTAGGGGATACGCAGTATTTT
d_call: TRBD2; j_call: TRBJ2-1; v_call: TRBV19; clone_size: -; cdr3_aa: CASSTPTSGRVPVPNYNEQFF; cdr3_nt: TGTGCCAGTAGTACCCCAACTAGCGGGAGAGTCCCTGTCCCCAACTACAATGAGCAGTTCTTC
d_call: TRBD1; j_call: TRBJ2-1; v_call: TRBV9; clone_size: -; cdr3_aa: CASSAGPGQGASYEQFF; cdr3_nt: TGTGCCAGCAGCGCCGGGCCCGGACAGGGGGCATCATATGAGCAGTTCTTC
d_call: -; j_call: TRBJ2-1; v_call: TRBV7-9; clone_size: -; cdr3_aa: CSSSPLVSSYNEQFF; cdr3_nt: TGTTCCAGCAGCCCCCTAGTAAGCTCCTACAATGAGCAGTTCTTC
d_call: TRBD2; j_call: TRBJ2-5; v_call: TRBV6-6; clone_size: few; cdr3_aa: CASSDHGGEETQYF; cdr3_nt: TGTGCCAGCAGTGATCACGGGGGGGAAGAGACCCAGTACTTC
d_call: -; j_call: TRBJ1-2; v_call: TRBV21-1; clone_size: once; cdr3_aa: CASRGQDPLGYTF; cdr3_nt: TGTGCCAGCAGAGGACAGGATCCTTTAGGCTACACCTTC
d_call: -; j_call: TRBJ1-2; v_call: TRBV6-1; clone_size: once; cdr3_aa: CASTEQGGSYGYTF; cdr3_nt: TGTGCCAGTACAGAACAGGGTGGGAGCTATGGCTACACCTTC
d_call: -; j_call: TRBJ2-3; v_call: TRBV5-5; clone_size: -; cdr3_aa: CASSLDYTQYF; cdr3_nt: TGTGCCAGCAGCTTGGACTATACGCAGTATTTT
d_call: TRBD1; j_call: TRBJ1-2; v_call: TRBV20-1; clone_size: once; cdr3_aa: CSADRGDGYTF; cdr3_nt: TGCAGTGCCGACAGGGGGGATGGCTACACCTTC